One sample yielded the 20 T cell receptor beta chains listed below, sequenced in a study of blood T cell repertoires in COVID-19. Measured with immunoSEQ multiplex PCR; TCRdb has only the in-frame clones, and not every one. This sample has around 260,000 clones, with around 80% found just once. Sequencing input: peripheral blood. These receptors originate from a man in his 60s with acute or convalescent COVID-19.

The genes are TRBV6-4 and TRBJ1-5; D may be TRBD1 (6 bases). Germline CDR1 reads MRHNA; CDR2 reads SNTAGT. The CDR3 is made up of 15 amino acids. V lost 11 bases, J lost 9 bases, and 26 bases lay in between. The CDR3 nucleotides are TGTGCCCACAGGGCCTCCGGGACGAAGGTTCGGCCCCAGCATTTT. Residues: CAHRASGTKVRPQHF.

The chain links TRBV19 to TRBJ1-2; 10 bases are a match to TRBD1. V trimming: 5 bases; J trimming: 4 bases; junction bases outside the gene matches: 7. CDR1 is LNHDA and CDR2 is SQIVND in the germline V gene (reference sequence). The CDR3 runs 15 residues. The CDR3 sequence: CASSPTGGLFYGYTF. The DNA for the CDR3 is TGTGCCAGTAGTCCGACAGGGGGCTTGTTCTATGGCTACACCTTC.

This chain links TRBV5-4 with TRBJ1-1, with D perhaps TRBD1 (6 bases). This CDR3 spans 14 amino acids. Germline CDR1 and CDR2: SGHNT and YYREEE (reference sequence). V was pared by 0 bases and J by 2 bases, with 8 bases between. CDR3 sequence reads: CASSLGTANTEAFF. The CDR3 bases are TGTGCCAGCAGCTTGGGGACAGCAAACACTGAAGCTTTCTTT.

The rearrangement uses TRBV12-3 or TRBV12-4 and TRBJ1-1; 10 bases are a match to TRBD1. CDR3 length: 13 amino acids. The V segment lost 6 bases and the J segment 7 bases; nucleotides outside the gene matches: 5. CDR3 nucleotides: TGTGCCAGCAGGGGGACAGGGGCGCATGAAGCTTTCTTT. It is translated as CASRGTGAHEAFF.

CDR3 protein: CASSAAGLAGLQFF. CDR3 DNA sequence: TGTGCCAGCAGTGCAGCTGGACTAGCGGGATTGCAGTTCTTC. The chain recombines TRBV6-1 with TRBJ2-1, with 12 bases lining up with TRBD2. The J segment lost 12 bases and the V segment lost 4 bases, leaving 7 bases of the junction unmatched. This CDR3 region has 14 residues. Per the germline V gene, CDR1 is MNHNS and CDR2 is SASEGT.

The gene calls are TRBV19 and TRBJ1-6; 7 bases line up with TRBD1. The germline V gene encodes CDR1 LNHDA and CDR2 SQIVND (reference sequence). V trimming: 5 bases; J trimming: 3 bases; junction bases outside the gene matches: 4. The CDR3 has 15 residues. CDR3 bases: TGTGCCAGTAGTGTCGACAGGGACTATAATTCACCCCTCCACTTT. Translated: CASSVDRDYNSPLHF.

The chain has TRBV20-1 and TRBJ2-1; unclear D gene. V lost 1 base, J lost 5 bases, and 3 bases lay in between. Germline CDR1 DFQATT, CDR2 SNEGSKA (reference sequence). The CDR3 is made up of 11 amino acids. The CDR3 loop reads CSARADNEQFF. The CDR3 DNA sequence: TGCAGTGCTAGAGCTGACAATGAGCAGTTCTTC.

The chain carries TRBV7-2 and TRBJ2-7, with D maybe TRBD1 (5 bases). The CDR3 totals 14 residues. The germline V gene encodes CDR1 SGHTA and CDR2 FQGNSA. Trimming shortened V by 3 bases and J by 7 bases, and 16 bases separated the two germline ends. The CDR3 bases are TGTGCCAGCAGCTTTAGCCGGACCCCAGGGGAGCAGTACTTC. Amino acid sequence: CASSFSRTPGEQYF.

The chain links TRBV18 to TRBJ1-1, with a weak D call TRBD1 (5 bases). Germline values: CDR1 KGHSH, CDR2 LQKENI. V lost 3 bases and J 10 bases, leaving 12 bases between the germline ends. The CDR3 has 12 amino acids. The CDR3 protein is CASSPWGVSAFF. CDR3 nucleotides: TGTGCCAGCTCACCCTGGGGGGTGTCAGCTTTCTTT.

V is TRBV5-1 and J is TRBJ1-4; a weak D match, TRBD1 (6 bases). Germline CDR1 is SGHRS and CDR2 is YFSETQ. Trimming pared 2 bases from V and 11 bases from J, leaving 13 bases between. This CDR3 comprises 13 residues. CDR3 region: CASSFGQLGKLFF. The CDR3 region has the DNA TGCGCCAGCAGCTTCGGACAGTTGGGTAAACTGTTTTTT.

The chain links TRBV10-2 to TRBJ2-7, with D possibly being TRBD1 (6 bases). Germline assignment: CDR1 WSHSY and CDR2 SAAADI. The V end lost 6 bases, the J end lost 1 base, and 13 bases lay between the germline ends. The CDR3 is 14 residues long. The CDR3 is CASRTGSQSYEQYF. DNA for the CDR3: TGCGCCAGCAGGACAGGAAGCCAGTCCTACGAGCAGTACTTC.

The chain has TRBV7-3 and TRBJ2-6, with 8 positions matching TRBD1. Trimming at V came to 2 bases and at J to 0 bases, leaving 6 bases not matched to a gene. The CDR3 sequence is 18 residues long. Germline CDR1 SGHTA, CDR2 FQGTGA. CDR3 residues: CASSLGTGIFSGANVLTF. The CDR3 DNA reads as TGTGCCAGCAGCTTAGGGACAGGAATATTCTCTGGGGCCAACGTCCTGACTTTC.

CDR3 in DNA: TGTGCCAGCAGCTTATTGTGGGGCCAAGGTGAGCAGTTCTTC. Amino acid sequence: CASSLLWGQGEQFF. The chain carries TRBV7-2 and TRBJ2-1, with D tentatively TRBD1 (5 bases). Germline V CDR1 and CDR2: SGHTA, FQGNSA. CDR3 length equals 14 residues. The V gene lost 2 bases and the J gene lost 9 bases, with 14 bases spanning the gap.

This sequence joins TRBV5-4 and TRBJ1-4; perhaps TRBD1 as D (6 bases). CDR3 length: 14 amino acids. The germline V gene has CDR1 SGHNT and CDR2 YYREEE (reference sequence). The V and J ends lost 2 bases and 7 bases respectively, with 12 bases between them. CDR3 residues: CASSFWGLGEKLFF. Written as DNA, the CDR3 is TGTGCCAGCAGCTTCTGGGGGCTTGGTGAAAAACTGTTTTTT.

The chain carries TRBV24-1 and TRBJ2-1; TRBD2 agrees at 7 bases. Looked up from germline, CDR1 is KGHDR and CDR2 is SFDVKD. Trimming at V came to 7 bases and at J to 9 bases, leaving 14 bases not matched to a gene. CDR3 length: 15 amino acids. In DNA, the CDR3 is TGTGCCACCAGCAGCGGGACCGGGCTTTGGGCTGAGCAGTTCTTC. Its translation: CATSSGTGLWAEQFF.

The rearrangement joins TRBV19 to TRBJ1-5, with D unclear. This CDR3 has 15 amino acids. Germline CDR1 reads LNHDA; CDR2 reads SQIVND (reference sequence). The V end was cut by 5 bases, the J end by 3 bases, with 14 bases between. The DNA of the CDR3 is TGTGCCAGTAGTGGGAGTTCGGGATTCAATCAGCCCCAGCATTTT. It encodes CASSGSSGFNQPQHF.

The CDR3 sequence: CAALSPGQNYGYTF. DNA for the CDR3: TGCGCCGCTTTATCCCCGGGACAGAACTATGGCTACACCTTC. This chain connects TRBV23-1 to TRBJ1-2, with 7 bases identical to TRBD1. TRBV23-1 is sorted into the ORF group, with uncertain function. V lost 11 bases to trimming and J lost 2 bases; unmatched junction nucleotides: 11. The CDR3 is made up of 14 amino acids.

The rearrangement links TRBV5-6 to TRBJ2-5; TRBD2 aligns across 11 bases. Trimming removed 4 bases from V and 5 bases from J; junction bases left unmatched: 7. From germline, CDR1 is SGHDT and CDR2 YYEEEE. CDR3 length: 15 residues. CDR3 coding DNA: TGTGCCAGCAGCCCTCTAGCGGGAGGAGGGGAGACCCAGTACTTC. It yields the protein CASSPLAGGGETQYF.

The V gene is TRBV28, the J gene TRBJ1-2; D is undetermined. The germline V gene encodes CDR1 MDHEN and CDR2 SYDVKM. The CDR3 covers 12 residues. V lost 4 bases, J lost 8 bases, and 11 bases lay in between. The CDR3: CASSYPGKGYTF. CDR3 in DNA: TGTGCCAGCAGTTATCCGGGGAAAGGCTACACCTTC.

The genes are TRBV10-2 and TRBJ1-2; D gene uncertain. This CDR3 region has 15 residues. Germline CDR1 WSHSY, CDR2 SAAADI. The ends were cut back, 0 bases at V and 2 bases at J, with 10 bases in the middle. DNA of the CDR3: TGCGCCAGCAGTGAGTCGTCAGGTCAAAACTATGGCTACACCTTC. Translating gives CASSESSGQNYGYTF.